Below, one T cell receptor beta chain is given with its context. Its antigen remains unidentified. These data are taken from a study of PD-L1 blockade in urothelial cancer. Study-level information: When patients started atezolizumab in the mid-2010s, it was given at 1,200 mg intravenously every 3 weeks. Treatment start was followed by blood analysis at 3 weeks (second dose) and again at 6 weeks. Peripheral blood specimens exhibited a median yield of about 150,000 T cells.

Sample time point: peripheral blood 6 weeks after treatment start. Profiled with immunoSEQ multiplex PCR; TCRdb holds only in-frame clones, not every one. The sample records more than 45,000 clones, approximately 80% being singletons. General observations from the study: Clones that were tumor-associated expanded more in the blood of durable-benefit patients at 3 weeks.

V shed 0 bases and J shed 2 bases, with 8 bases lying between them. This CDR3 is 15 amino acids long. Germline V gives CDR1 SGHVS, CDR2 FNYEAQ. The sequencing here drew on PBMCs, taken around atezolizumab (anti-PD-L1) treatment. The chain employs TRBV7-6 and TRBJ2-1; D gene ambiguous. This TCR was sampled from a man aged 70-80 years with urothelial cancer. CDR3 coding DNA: TGTGCCAGCAGCTTAGCGGGCAGCCCCTACAATGAGCAGTTCTTC. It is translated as CASSLAGSPYNEQFF.